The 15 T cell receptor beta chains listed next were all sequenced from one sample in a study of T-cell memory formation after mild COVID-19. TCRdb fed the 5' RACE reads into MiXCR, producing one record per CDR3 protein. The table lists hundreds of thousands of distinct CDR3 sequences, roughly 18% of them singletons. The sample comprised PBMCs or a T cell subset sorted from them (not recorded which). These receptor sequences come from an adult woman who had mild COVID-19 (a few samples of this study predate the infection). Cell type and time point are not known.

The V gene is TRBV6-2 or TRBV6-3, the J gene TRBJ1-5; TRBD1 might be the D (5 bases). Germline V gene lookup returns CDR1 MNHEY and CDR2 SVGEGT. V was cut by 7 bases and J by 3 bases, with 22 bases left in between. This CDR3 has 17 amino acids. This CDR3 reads CASTSTRGPWDNQPQHF. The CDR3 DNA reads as TGTGCCAGCACCTCAACCCGGGGCCCCTGGGACAATCAGCCCCAGCATTTT.

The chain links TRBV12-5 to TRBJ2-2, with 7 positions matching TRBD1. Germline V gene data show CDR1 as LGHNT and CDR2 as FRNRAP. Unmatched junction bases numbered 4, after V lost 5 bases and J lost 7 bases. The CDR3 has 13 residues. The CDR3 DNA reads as TGTGCTAGTGGTCACAGGGGCCACGGGGAGCTGTTTTTT. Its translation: CASGHRGHGELFF. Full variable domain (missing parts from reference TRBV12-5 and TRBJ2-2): DARVTQTPRHKVTEMGQEVTMRCQPILGHNTVFWYRQTMMQGLELLAYFRNRAPLDDSGMPKDRFSAEMPDATLATLKIQPSEPRDSAVYFCASGHRGHGELFFGEGSRLTVL.

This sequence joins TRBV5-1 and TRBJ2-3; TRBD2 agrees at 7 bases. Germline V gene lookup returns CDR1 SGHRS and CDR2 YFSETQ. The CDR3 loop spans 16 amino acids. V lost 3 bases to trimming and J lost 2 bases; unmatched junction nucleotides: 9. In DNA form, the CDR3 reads TGCGCCAGCAGCTCACGACTAGCCACTGACACAGATACGCAGTATTTT. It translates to CASSSRLATDTDTQYF.

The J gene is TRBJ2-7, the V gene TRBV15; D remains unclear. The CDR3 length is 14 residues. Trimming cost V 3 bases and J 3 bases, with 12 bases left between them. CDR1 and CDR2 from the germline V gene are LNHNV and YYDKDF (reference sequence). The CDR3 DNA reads TGTGCCACCAGCAGTCGACTGACGTTCTACGAGCAGTACTTC. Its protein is CATSSRLTFYEQYF.

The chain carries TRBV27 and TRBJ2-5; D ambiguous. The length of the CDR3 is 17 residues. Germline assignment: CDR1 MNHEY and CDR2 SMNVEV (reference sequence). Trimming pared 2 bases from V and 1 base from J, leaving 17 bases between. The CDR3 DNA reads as TGTGCCAGCAGTTTACGGTACTTGACCGGACCCCAAGAGACCCAGTACTTC. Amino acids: CASSLRYLTGPQETQYF.

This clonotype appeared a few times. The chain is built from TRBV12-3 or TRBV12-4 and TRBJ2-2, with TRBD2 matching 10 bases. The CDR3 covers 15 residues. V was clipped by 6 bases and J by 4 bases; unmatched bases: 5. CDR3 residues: CASRRASGSTGELFF. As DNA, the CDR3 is TGTGCCAGCAGACGGGCTAGCGGGAGCACCGGGGAGCTGTTTTTT.

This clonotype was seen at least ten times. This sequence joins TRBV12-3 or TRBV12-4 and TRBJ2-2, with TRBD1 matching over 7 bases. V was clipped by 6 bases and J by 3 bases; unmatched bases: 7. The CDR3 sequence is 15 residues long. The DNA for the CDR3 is TGTGCCAGCAGCCTCGGACAGGAGCACACCGGGGAGCTGTTTTTT. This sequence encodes CASSLGQEHTGELFF.

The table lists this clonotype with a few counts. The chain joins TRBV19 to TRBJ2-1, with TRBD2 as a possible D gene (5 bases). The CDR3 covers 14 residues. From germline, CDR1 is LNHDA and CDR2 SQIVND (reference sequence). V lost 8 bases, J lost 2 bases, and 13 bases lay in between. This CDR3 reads CASERNGAYNEQFF. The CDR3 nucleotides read TGTGCCAGTGAACGAAACGGGGCCTACAATGAGCAGTTCTTC.

CDR3 sequence (DNA): TGTGCCACCAGTGACAGCATACAGGGGCGACAAAGCTCCTACAATGAGCAGTTCTTC. Translated, it gives CATSDSIQGRQSSYNEQFF. The V and J genes are TRBV24-1 and TRBJ2-1; 7 bases match TRBD1. Unmatched junction bases numbered 14, after V lost 4 bases and J lost 0 bases. This CDR3 region has 19 residues. Germline CDR1 KGHDR, CDR2 SFDVKD.

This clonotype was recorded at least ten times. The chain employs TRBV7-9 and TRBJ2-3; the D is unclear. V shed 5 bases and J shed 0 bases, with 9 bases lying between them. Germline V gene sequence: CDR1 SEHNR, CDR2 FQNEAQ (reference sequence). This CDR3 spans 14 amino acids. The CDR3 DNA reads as TGTGCCAGCAGCCGAGGAACTAGCACAGATACGCAGTATTTT. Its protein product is CASSRGTSTDTQYF.

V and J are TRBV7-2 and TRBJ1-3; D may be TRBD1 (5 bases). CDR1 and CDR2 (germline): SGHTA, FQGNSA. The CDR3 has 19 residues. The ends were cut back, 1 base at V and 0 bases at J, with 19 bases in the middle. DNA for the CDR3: TGTGCCAGCAGCTTAGACGGCGCAGGGTTAAGTTCCTCTGGAAACACCATATATTTT. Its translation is CASSLDGAGLSSSGNTIYF.

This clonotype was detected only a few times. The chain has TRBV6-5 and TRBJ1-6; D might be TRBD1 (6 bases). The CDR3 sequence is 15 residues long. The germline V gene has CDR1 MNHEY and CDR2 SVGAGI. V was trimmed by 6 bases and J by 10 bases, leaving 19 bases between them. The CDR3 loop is CASSRGRPGGSPLHF. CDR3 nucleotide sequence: TGTGCCAGCAGCCGGGGGAGACCCGGGGGCTCACCCCTCCACTTT.

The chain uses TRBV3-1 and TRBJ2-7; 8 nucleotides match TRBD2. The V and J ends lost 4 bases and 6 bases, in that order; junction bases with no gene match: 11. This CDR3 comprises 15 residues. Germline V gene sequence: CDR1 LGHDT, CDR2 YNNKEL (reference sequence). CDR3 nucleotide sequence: TGTGCCAGCAGCCCACCCTGGACTAGCCGTCTCGAGCAGTACTTC. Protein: CASSPPWTSRLEQYF.

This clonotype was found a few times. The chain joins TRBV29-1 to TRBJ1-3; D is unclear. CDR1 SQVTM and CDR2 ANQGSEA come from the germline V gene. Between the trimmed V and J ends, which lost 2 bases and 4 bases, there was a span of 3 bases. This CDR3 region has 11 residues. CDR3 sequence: CSVEKGNTIYF. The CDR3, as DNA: TGCAGCGTTGAAAAGGGAAACACCATATATTTT.

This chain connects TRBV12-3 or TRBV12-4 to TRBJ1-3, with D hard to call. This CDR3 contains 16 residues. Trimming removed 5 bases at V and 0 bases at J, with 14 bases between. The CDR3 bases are TGTGCCAGCAGTCCTCCTTTTGATCGCTCTGGAAACACCATATATTTT. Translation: CASSPPFDRSGNTIYF.